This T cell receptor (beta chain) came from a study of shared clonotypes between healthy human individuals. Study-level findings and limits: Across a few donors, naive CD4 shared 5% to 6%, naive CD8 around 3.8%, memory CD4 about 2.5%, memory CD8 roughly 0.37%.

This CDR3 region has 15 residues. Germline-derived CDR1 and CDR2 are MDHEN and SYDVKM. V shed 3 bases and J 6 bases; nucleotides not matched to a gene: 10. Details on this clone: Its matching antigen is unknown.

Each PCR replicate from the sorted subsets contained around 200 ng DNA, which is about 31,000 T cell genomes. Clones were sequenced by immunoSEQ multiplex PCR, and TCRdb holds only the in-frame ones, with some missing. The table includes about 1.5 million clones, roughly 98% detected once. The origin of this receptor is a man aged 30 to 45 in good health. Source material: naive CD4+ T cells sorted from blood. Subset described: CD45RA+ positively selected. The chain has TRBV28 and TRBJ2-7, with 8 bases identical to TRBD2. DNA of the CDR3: TGTGCCAGCAGTTTGTTGGCTAGCGGGCCCGGCGAGCAGTACTTC. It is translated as CASSLLASGPGEQYF.